The 3 T cell receptor beta chains listed next were all sequenced from one sample in a study of OX40 agonist ivuxolimab in advanced cancers. Sequencing was performed with immunoSEQ multiplex PCR; in TCRdb, only in-frame clones are kept and a portion is missing. The sample holds over 85,000 clones, 91% seen once. Sequences were derived from CD4+ or CD8+ T cells sorted from blood, sampled in a trial of the OX40 agonist ivuxolimab. These receptors were collected from an adult with an advanced solid tumor such as melanoma, head and neck, liver or kidney cancer.

This chain joins TRBV27 and TRBJ2-3, with D possibly TRBD2 on 6 matching bases. Germline-derived CDR1 and CDR2 are MNHEY and SMNVEV (reference sequence). The V gene lost 5 bases and the J gene lost 8 bases, with 20 bases spanning the gap. The CDR3 runs to 15 residues. CDR3: CASSLEGPGPSTQYF. DNA for the CDR3: TGTGCCAGCAGTCTGGAGGGACCGGGGCCAAGTACGCAGTATTTT.

This chain joins TRBV7-2 and TRBJ2-3; no reliable D call. The V end was cut by 1 base, the J end by 0 bases, with 5 bases between. The CDR3 totals 14 residues. CDR1 is SGHTA, CDR2 FQGNSA, per germline. CDR3 DNA sequence: TGTGCCAGCAGCTTAGTTGTCAGCACAGATACGCAGTATTTT. Protein product: CASSLVVSTDTQYF.

The chain carries TRBV6-6 and TRBJ2-7, with D possibly being TRBD1 (6 bases). Germline V gives CDR1 MNHNY, CDR2 SVGAGI (reference sequence). V was trimmed by 6 bases and J by 0 bases, leaving 9 bases between them. This CDR3 region has 13 residues. CDR3 region: CASRGDNSYEQYF. The CDR3 DNA reads TGTGCCAGCAGGGGGGACAACTCCTACGAGCAGTACTTC.